This note documents a single T cell receptor (beta chain) sequence. What it binds is not known. The CDR3 totals 15 residues. The germline CDR1 and CDR2 sequences are MNHNY and SVGAGI (reference sequence). V was clipped by 0 bases and J by 2 bases, with 11 bases between them. These data are taken from a study of graft-versus-host responses after intestinal transplantation. Across the study: Each recipient received anti-thymocyte globulin induction, then tacrolimus and steroids for about 3 years.

Each post-transplant bone marrow sample was taken from the posterior iliac crest or from another site. Study results and limitations: With peak circulating GvH clone levels came an association with early post-transplant HvG declines. The marrow of recipients harbored GvH clones, and ileum or blood showed some of them first.

Assay used: immunoSEQ multiplex PCR; TCRdb lists only in-frame clones, some missing. This table has about 69,000 clones, more than 90% appearing once. The rearrangement links TRBV6-6 to TRBJ2-7; D assignment may be TRBD1 or TRBD2 (6 bases each). This clonotype was obtained from a human patient who received an intestinal transplant, so some T cells may come from the graft donor. The source was bone marrow, collected approximately 100 weeks after intestinal transplantation. DNA for the CDR3: TGTGCCAGCAGTTACTCGTTTGGGGGGCCCTACGAGCAGTACTTC. The encoded protein is CASSYSFGGPYEQYF.